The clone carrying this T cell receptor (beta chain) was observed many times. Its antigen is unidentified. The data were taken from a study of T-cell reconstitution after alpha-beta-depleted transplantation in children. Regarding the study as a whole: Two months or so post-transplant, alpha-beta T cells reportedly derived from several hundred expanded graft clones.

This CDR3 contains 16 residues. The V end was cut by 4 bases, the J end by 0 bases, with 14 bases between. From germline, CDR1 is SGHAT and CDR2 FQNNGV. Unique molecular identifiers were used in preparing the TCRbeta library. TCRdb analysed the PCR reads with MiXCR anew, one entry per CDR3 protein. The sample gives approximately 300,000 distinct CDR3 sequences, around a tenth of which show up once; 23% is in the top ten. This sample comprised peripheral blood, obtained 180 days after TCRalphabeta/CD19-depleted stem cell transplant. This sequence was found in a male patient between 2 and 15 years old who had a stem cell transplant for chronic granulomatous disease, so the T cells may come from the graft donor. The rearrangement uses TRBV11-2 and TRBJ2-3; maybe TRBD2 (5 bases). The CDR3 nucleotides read TGTGCCAGCAGCTCCCAAGCGGAAACCAGCACAGATACGCAGTATTTT. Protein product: CASSSQAETSTDTQYF.